A selection of T cell receptor beta chains follows, all from one sample in a study of cytomegalovirus exposure and HLA in healthy donors. The assay was immunoSEQ multiplex PCR, and TCRdb's table has in-frame clones only and misses some. The profile shows hundreds of thousands of clones, 83% of them singletons. Specimen: PBMCs. All receptors come from a woman between 18 and 29 years old in good health and CMV-seronegative. Both conserved end residues are part of each CDR3. Fields, in order: D gene, clone size, V gene, J gene, CDR3 length, CDR3 DNA, CDR3 protein. The D gene is left open where the match is weak. For some rows the clone size is stated as once, few or many, or as a class when expanded; others skip it.

>NA|NA|TRBV18|TRBJ1-2|14
TGTGCCAGCTCACCCGCCGCGCCGACCCAGGGCTACACCTTC
CASSPAAPTQGYTF
>NA|NA|TRBV15|TRBJ1-5|13
TGTGCCACCAGCAGAGATCTTGGTCAGCCCCAGCATTTT
CATSRDLGQPQHF
>TRBD1|NA|TRBV6-4|TRBJ2-3|15
TGTGCCAGCAGTGAAGGACAGGGGGCCACAGATACGCAGTATTTT
CASSEGQGATDTQYF
>TRBD1|NA|TRBV5-1|TRBJ1-1|15
TGCGCCAGCAGCTTGGGGGACAGGGCGGACACTGAAGCTTTCTTT
CASSLGDRADTEAFF
>TRBD1|NA|TRBV7-2|TRBJ2-7|15
TGTGCCAGCAGCCAGCCAGGGACAGGGCCCTACGAGCAGTACTTC
CASSQPGTGPYEQYF
>NA|NA|TRBV2|TRBJ2-1|12
TGTGCCAGCAGTGAGGACCCAAATGAGCAGTTCTTC
CASSEDPNEQFF
>TRBD2|NA|TRBV2|TRBJ2-1|13
TGTGCCAGCAGCGGGGGGTATGGCAATGAGCAGTTCTTC
CASSGGYGNEQFF
>TRBD1|once|TRBV10-3|TRBJ2-7|16
TGTGCCATCAGTGACCCAAACAGGGGACGGCTCTACGAGCAGTACTTC
CAISDPNRGRLYEQYF
>NA|NA|TRBV7-2|TRBJ1-5|15
TGTGCCAGCAGCTTAGGGACGTTGAGCAATCAGCCCCAGCATTTT
CASSLGTLSNQPQHF
>TRBD1|NA|TRBV11-2|TRBJ2-7|14
TGTGCCAGCAGCTCTCGACAGGGGGCGAGGGAGCAGTACTTC
CASSSRQGAREQYF
>NA|few|TRBV20-1|TRBJ2-7|11
TGCAGTGCAAGAAGTCGCTACGAGCAGTACTTC
CSARSRYEQYF
>NA|NA|TRBV10-1|TRBJ1-4|13
TGCGCCAGCAGTCGACAGGAGAATGAAAAACTGTTTTTT
CASSRQENEKLFF
>NA|NA|TRBV29-1|TRBJ1-1|16
TGCAGCGTTCGGATCTGGGGAGCGGGGGGGAACACTGAAGCTTTCTTT
CSVRIWGAGGNTEAFF
>TRBD1|NA|TRBV5-1|TRBJ2-7|14
TGCGCCAGCAGCGGATCGACAGGGGGCTACGAGCAGTACTTC
CASSGSTGGYEQYF
>TRBD1|few|TRBV11-2|TRBJ1-1|9
TGTGCCAGCGGTAAGGGGGCTATCTTT
CASGKGAIF
>NA|NA|TRBV5-4|TRBJ1-2|14
TGTGCCAGCAGCTCTTACCGGACTGGGGATGGCTACACCTTC
CASSSYRTGDGYTF
>NA|NA|TRBV28|TRBJ2-7|14
TGTGCCAGCAGTTTCGGCCTTATCTCCTACGAGCAGTACTTC
CASSFGLISYEQYF
>NA|NA|TRBV25-1|TRBJ2-6|17
TGTGCCAGCAGTAGGGGGATATTCGGCTCTGGGGCCAACGTCCTGACTTTC
CASSRGIFGSGANVLTF
>TRBD1|once|TRBV2|TRBJ1-2|16
TGTGCCAGCAGGCCCATCAACCCGGGACAGGGGGATGGCTACACCTTC
CASRPINPGQGDGYTF
>NA|once|TRBV5-4|TRBJ2-3|16
TGTGCCAGCAGCCACGGTGGGGGGCGGGCGACAGATACGCAGTATTTT
CASSHGGGRATDTQYF
>NA|NA|TRBV5-1|TRBJ2-4|17
TGCGCCAGCAGCCAAAGGCTGGGAGATGGAGCCAAAAACATTCAGTACTTC
CASSQRLGDGAKNIQYF
>NA|NA|TRBV30|TRBJ1-5|15
TGTGCCTGGAGCAGGGTTGGAGGGTACAATCAGCCCCAGCATTTT
CAWSRVGGYNQPQHF
>NA|NA|TRBV27|TRBJ1-2|14
TGTGCCAGCAGTCGACTCGAGGGCGTCTATGGCTACACCTTC
CASSRLEGVYGYTF
>NA|hyperexpanded|TRBV13|TRBJ1-6|19
TGTGCCAGCAGCTCCTGGGATGGGGAGGGGCGGAATAGGAATTCACCCCTCCACTTT
CASSSWDGEGRNRNSPLHF
>TRBD2|NA|TRBV5-6|TRBJ2-1|16
TGTGCCAGCAACCGCGATAGGGCGGGGGGATACAATGAGCAGTTCTTC
CASNRDRAGGYNEQFF
>TRBD2|NA|TRBV11-2|TRBJ2-7|16
TGTGCCAGCAGCTTAGTAGCGGGAGGTTCCGTCTACGAGCAGTACTTC
CASSLVAGGSVYEQYF
>NA|NA|TRBV29-1|TRBJ1-2|10
TGCAGCTCTTGGGCAAATGGCTACACCTTC
CSSWANGYTF
>TRBD2|NA|TRBV6-1|TRBJ2-2|15
TGTGCCAGCAGTGAACCAGCGGGGGGGCCCGGGGAGCTGTTTTTT
CASSEPAGGPGELFF
>TRBD1|NA|TRBV9|TRBJ2-7|18
TGTGCCAGCAGCGTAGAGACGGACCCGGGACAGGGGATCCACGAGCAGTACTTC
CASSVETDPGQGIHEQYF
>TRBD2|once|TRBV6-1|TRBJ2-1|19
TGTGCCAGCAGTGAAGCGAATTCGGGACTAGCGGGGTTAAACAATGAGCAGTTCTTC
CASSEANSGLAGLNNEQFF
>NA|many|TRBV12-5|TRBJ2-2|17
TGTGCTAGTGGTAAGGGGACGGGCGGAATAACAACCGGGGAGCTGTTTTTT
CASGKGTGGITTGELFF
>NA|NA|TRBV10-2|TRBJ1-2|16
TGCGCCAGCAGTGAAGCTGCCAGCCTGGCTAACTATGGCTACACCTTC
CASSEAASLANYGYTF
>NA|NA|TRBV4-1|TRBJ2-1|17
TGCGCCAGCAGCCACCTGGACTTAGGTATTTCCTACAATGAGCAGTTCTTC
CASSHLDLGISYNEQFF
>TRBD2|NA|TRBV29-1|TRBJ2-7|13
TGCAGCGTTGCAAGGACTAGCGGTTTGGTGCAGTACTTC
CSVARTSGLVQYF
>TRBD2|NA|TRBV27|TRBJ2-2|15
TGTGCCAGCAATAGACTAGCGGAGAACACCGGGGAGCTGTTTTTT
CASNRLAENTGELFF
>NA|once|TRBV25-1|TRBJ2-2|14
TGTGCCAGCTCCCCTAGGCGGGCCGCCGGGGAGCTGTTTTTT
CASSPRRAAGELFF
>TRBD1|NA|TRBV14|TRBJ1-4|15
TGTGCCAGCAGCCAAATGAGGGGGCGCGGTGAAAAACTGTTTTTT
CASSQMRGRGEKLFF
>NA|NA|TRBV5-1|TRBJ1-1|14
TGCGCCAGCAGCTTCGTAGCAGGGAACACTGAAGCTTTCTTT
CASSFVAGNTEAFF
>TRBD1|once|TRBV28|TRBJ1-5|15
TGTGCCAGCAGTTGGGGGACAGAGTATAATCAGCCCCAGCATTTT
CASSWGTEYNQPQHF
>NA|NA|TRBV11-3|TRBJ1-1|13
TGTGCCAGCAGCTTCGTTGGGGGCACTGAAGCTTTCTTT
CASSFVGGTEAFF